The rows below give T cell receptor beta chains drawn from one sample of a study of blood T cell repertoires in COVID-19. Using immunoSEQ multiplex PCR, the repertoire was profiled, and TCRdb retains in-frame clones only, with some absent. This table holds 250,000 or so clones, around 85% found once. Source material: PBMCs or T cells enriched from blood (not recorded which). These receptors were obtained from a woman in her fifties or sixties who had recovered from COVID-19. The CDR3 runs from the conserved cysteine through the conserved F or W. The D gene is left open where the match is weak. Expanded clones get a size class; other rows say once, few or many, or leave the size out.

size: NA
D: TRBD1
J: TRBJ1-1
V: TRBV7-9
DNA: TGTGCCAGCAGCTCAGGGACAGGGGTGAACACTGAAGCTTTCTTT
CDR3: CASSSGTGVNTEAFF

size: NA
D: TRBD1
J: TRBJ2-3
V: TRBV5-1
DNA: TGCGCCAGCAGCCAGGCAGGGGGCAGGACAGATACGCAGTATTTT
CDR3: CASSQAGGRTDTQYF

size: NA
D: TRBD1
J: TRBJ1-1
V: TRBV28
DNA: TGTGCCAGCAGTTCGAGGCCCCGACAGGGGGCGCACGCTTTCTTT
CDR3: CASSSRPRQGAHAFF

size: NA
D: TRBD1
J: TRBJ2-3
V: TRBV24-1
DNA: TGTGCCACCAGTCACCCGACGACAGGGGAAGGAACAGATACGCAGTATTTT
CDR3: CATSHPTTGEGTDTQYF

size: NA
D: TRBD2
J: TRBJ2-5
V: TRBV19
DNA: TGTGCCAGTAAAAGAACTAGCGGTTCCCAAGAGACCCAGTACTTC
CDR3: CASKRTSGSQETQYF

size: NA
D: TRBD2
J: TRBJ2-5
V: TRBV7-9
DNA: TGTGCCAGCAGCTTAGGAGGACTAGTAGGGGAGACCCAGTACTTC
CDR3: CASSLGGLVGETQYF

size: NA
D: NA
J: TRBJ1-1
V: TRBV7-9
DNA: TGTGCCAGCAGCTTAGATCGAGGCATGGGCACTGAAGCTTTCTTT
CDR3: CASSLDRGMGTEAFF

size: once
D: NA
J: TRBJ1-2
V: TRBV19
DNA: TGTGCCAGTAGGGAAGCGGTGGGAACTATGGGCTACACCTTC
CDR3: CASREAVGTMGYTF

size: few
D: NA
J: TRBJ2-3
V: TRBV18
DNA: TGTGCCAGCTCCCCCACAGGGCAATACGGCACAGATACGCAGTATTTT
CDR3: CASSPTGQYGTDTQYF

size: NA
D: TRBD1
J: TRBJ1-1
V: TRBV5-1
DNA: TGCGCCAGCAGCAGCCTGACAGGGTTTTACACTGAAGCTTTCTTT
CDR3: CASSSLTGFYTEAFF

size: NA
D: NA
J: TRBJ2-1
V: TRBV5-1
DNA: TGCGCCAGCAGCTTCGGAGGGGACAATGAGCAGTTCTTC
CDR3: CASSFGGDNEQFF

size: NA
D: TRBD1
J: TRBJ2-3
V: TRBV29-1
DNA: TGCAGCGCCTCCAGCGGGACAGGGGGCACAGATACGCAGTATTTT
CDR3: CSASSGTGGTDTQYF

size: NA
D: TRBD1
J: TRBJ2-7
V: TRBV20-1
DNA: TGCAGTGCTAGTCAATGGGACAGGGCCTACGAGCAGTACTTC
CDR3: CSASQWDRAYEQYF

size: NA
D: NA
J: TRBJ2-5
V: TRBV19
DNA: TGTGCCAGTAACTCTTACGGGGGAGCGAGAGAGACCCAGTACTTC
CDR3: CASNSYGGARETQYF

size: NA
D: NA
J: TRBJ2-3
V: TRBV21-1
DNA: TGTGCCAGCAGCAAAGTTTGCAGGGTATACACAGATACGCAGTATTTT
CDR3: CASSKVCRVYTDTQYF

size: NA
D: TRBD2
J: TRBJ2-1
V: TRBV6-5
DNA: TGTGCCAGCAGTTCCGGCGGGAGAGGGATCAATGAGCAGTTCTTC
CDR3: CASSSGGRGINEQFF

size: few
D: TRBD1
J: TRBJ2-2
V: TRBV4-2
DNA: TGTGCCAGCAGAGCACAGGGACAGGGCACCGGGGAGCTGTTTTTT
CDR3: CASRAQGQGTGELFF

size: NA
D: NA
J: TRBJ1-2
V: TRBV19
DNA: TGTGCCAGTAGTATCTTATCCCCCAACTATGGCTACACCTTC
CDR3: CASSILSPNYGYTF

size: NA
D: NA
J: TRBJ1-2
V: TRBV27
DNA: TGTGCCAGCACACCCGGGCGGGGGTGGAACTATGGCTACACCTTC
CDR3: CASTPGRGWNYGYTF

size: NA
D: TRBD1
J: TRBJ2-7
V: TRBV30
DNA: TGTGCCTGGAGCTCCGGGACAGGGGGAGACGAGCAGTACTTC
CDR3: CAWSSGTGGDEQYF

size: NA
D: NA
J: TRBJ2-7
V: TRBV25-1
DNA: TGTGCCAGCAGTAACCCGGGAGTAGGCGAGCAGTACTTC
CDR3: CASSNPGVGEQYF

size: NA
D: NA
J: TRBJ1-2
V: TRBV9
DNA: TGTGCCAGCAGCGCCCGTAGACAGGTTGGCTACACCTTC
CDR3: CASSARRQVGYTF

size: many
D: NA
J: TRBJ2-5
V: TRBV5-4
DNA: TGTGCCAGCAGCTTGGAGCGGGCCCAAGAGACCCAGTACTTC
CDR3: CASSLERAQETQYF

size: NA
D: TRBD2
J: TRBJ2-1
V: TRBV11-1
DNA: TGTGCCAGCACTCTTTGGGGGGGAGTCAATGAGCAGTTCTTC
CDR3: CASTLWGGVNEQFF

size: NA
D: TRBD1
J: TRBJ1-1
V: TRBV28
DNA: TGTGCCAGAACCCAGACAGGGAACCTCATGAACACTGAAGCTTTCTTT
CDR3: CARTQTGNLMNTEAFF

size: NA
D: NA
J: TRBJ1-4
V: TRBV25-1
DNA: TGTGCCAGCAGTGAAAAAGAAGGGGTGGTTAATGAAAAACTGTTTTTT
CDR3: CASSEKEGVVNEKLFF

size: NA
D: NA
J: TRBJ2-1
V: TRBV2
DNA: TGTGCCTTCGGGGGAACCTACAATGAGCAGTTCTTC
CDR3: CAFGGTYNEQFF

size: once
D: TRBD2
J: TRBJ2-1
V: TRBV7-3
DNA: TGTGCCAGCAGCTTAGGGACTAGACTCGATGAGCAGTTCTTC
CDR3: CASSLGTRLDEQFF

size: NA
D: NA
J: TRBJ2-1
V: TRBV21-1
DNA: TGTGCCAGCAGCAAAAGGAGGACAGGGAACAATGAGCAGTTCTTC
CDR3: CASSKRRTGNNEQFF

size: once
D: NA
J: TRBJ1-4
V: TRBV10-3
DNA: TGTGCCATCAGTGAGCACAGGGTTACTAATGAAAAACTGTTTTTT
CDR3: CAISEHRVTNEKLFF

size: NA
D: TRBD1
J: TRBJ1-5
V: TRBV5-5
DNA: TGTGCCAGCAGCTTTGCCGAGACAGGGGGCTTATTATTATACAATCAGCCCCAGCATTTT
CDR3: CASSFAETGGLLLYNQPQHF

size: NA
D: TRBD2
J: TRBJ2-1
V: TRBV28
DNA: TGTGCCAGCAGTTCCCTGGGGGGGAGCTCCTACAATGAGCAGTTCTTC
CDR3: CASSSLGGSSYNEQFF

size: NA
D: TRBD1
J: TRBJ1-1
V: TRBV9
DNA: TGTGCCAGCAGCGTAGGAGGGGGCGAGGACACTGAAGCTTTCTTT
CDR3: CASSVGGGEDTEAFF

size: NA
D: NA
J: TRBJ2-7
V: TRBV5-1
DNA: TGCGCCAGCCGCTCCTCCTTCGGGGGCTCCTACGAGCAGTACTTC
CDR3: CASRSSFGGSYEQYF

size: NA
D: NA
J: TRBJ1-2
V: TRBV3-1/TRBV3-2
DNA: TGTGCCAGCAGCCAAGATGCAGGGGTAGAATATGGCTACACCTTC
CDR3: CASSQDAGVEYGYTF

size: NA
D: NA
J: TRBJ2-7
V: TRBV3-1/TRBV3-2
DNA: TGTGCCAGCAGCTTTGACTTGCGGAACTCCTACGAGCAGTACTTC
CDR3: CASSFDLRNSYEQYF

size: NA
D: NA
J: TRBJ2-3
V: TRBV9
DNA: TGTGCCAGCAGCGTCCGGGGGGCATCGGATACGCAGTATTTT
CDR3: CASSVRGASDTQYF

size: NA
D: TRBD1
J: TRBJ2-3
V: TRBV6-5
DNA: TGTGCCAGCAGACAGGGGGTGGAAGATACGCAGTATTTT
CDR3: CASRQGVEDTQYF

size: NA
D: TRBD2
J: TRBJ2-2
V: TRBV28
DNA: TGTGCCAGCACATCTGGACTAGCGAACACCGGGGAGCTGTTTTTT
CDR3: CASTSGLANTGELFF

size: NA
D: TRBD2
J: TRBJ2-3
V: TRBV2
DNA: TGTGCCAGCAGTGTTTTACTAGCGGGATTGGGGGATACGCAGTATTTT
CDR3: CASSVLLAGLGDTQYF

size: NA
D: NA
J: TRBJ2-6
V: TRBV3-1/TRBV3-2
DNA: TGTGCCAGCAGCCTCGAAGCGTATATTATCTCTGGGGCCAACGTCCTGACTTTC
CDR3: CASSLEAYIISGANVLTF

size: NA
D: TRBD1
J: TRBJ1-5
V: TRBV18
DNA: TGTGCCAGCTCATCCGGACAGGGGGCTTCTCAGCCCCAGCATTTT
CDR3: CASSSGQGASQPQHF

size: NA
D: TRBD1
J: TRBJ1-1
V: TRBV19
DNA: TGTGCCAGTAGACAGGGGAAGAACACTGAAGCTTTCTTT
CDR3: CASRQGKNTEAFF

size: NA
D: NA
J: TRBJ2-7
V: TRBV4-1
DNA: TGCGCCAGCAGCCAAGATTGGAGAGGACTCTACGAGCAGTACTTC
CDR3: CASSQDWRGLYEQYF

size: NA
D: TRBD1
J: TRBJ2-3
V: TRBV20-1
DNA: TGCAGTGCTAGTCTCAGACAGGGGGAAGATACGCAGTATTTT
CDR3: CSASLRQGEDTQYF

size: NA
D: TRBD1
J: TRBJ1-5
V: TRBV29-1
DNA: TGCAGCGTTTCAGCAGGGGGCCATCAGCCCCAGCATTTT
CDR3: CSVSAGGHQPQHF

size: NA
D: NA
J: TRBJ1-1
V: TRBV28
DNA: TGTGCCAGCAGTTTTCTACAGGGAACTGAAGCTTTCTTT
CDR3: CASSFLQGTEAFF

size: few
D: TRBD1
J: TRBJ2-6
V: TRBV19
DNA: TGTGCCAGTAGTCTAAGGGGGCCCGGGGCCAACGTCCTGACTTTC
CDR3: CASSLRGPGANVLTF

size: NA
D: NA
J: TRBJ2-1
V: TRBV14
DNA: TGTGCCAGCAGCCAAGATCGGCGGGGTGCCTACAATGAGCAGTTCTTC
CDR3: CASSQDRRGAYNEQFF

size: NA
D: NA
J: TRBJ2-5
V: TRBV19
DNA: TGTGCCAGTAGTTCACAGACAGGCCCGCAAGAGACCCAGTACTTC
CDR3: CASSSQTGPQETQYF

size: once
D: NA
J: TRBJ1-1
V: TRBV19
DNA: TGTGCCAGTAGTGAGCGGGGTGAAGCTTTCTTT
CDR3: CASSERGEAFF

size: NA
D: NA
J: TRBJ2-1
V: TRBV2
DNA: TGTGCCAGCACCCTTCTCGGAGGGCCAAACAATGAGCAGTTCTTC
CDR3: CASTLLGGPNNEQFF